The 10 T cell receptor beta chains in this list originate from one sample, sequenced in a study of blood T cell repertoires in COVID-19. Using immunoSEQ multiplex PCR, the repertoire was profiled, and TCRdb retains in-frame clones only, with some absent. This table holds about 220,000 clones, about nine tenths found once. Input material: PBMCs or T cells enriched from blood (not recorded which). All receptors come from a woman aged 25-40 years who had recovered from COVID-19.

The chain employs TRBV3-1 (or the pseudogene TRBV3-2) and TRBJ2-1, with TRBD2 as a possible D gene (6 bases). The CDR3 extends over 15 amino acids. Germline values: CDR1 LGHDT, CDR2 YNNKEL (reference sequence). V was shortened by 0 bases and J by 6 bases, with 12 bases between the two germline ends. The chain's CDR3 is CASSQDYGGGNEQFF. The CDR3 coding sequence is TGTGCCAGCAGCCAAGATTACGGGGGAGGCAATGAGCAGTTCTTC.

This CDR3 reads CSVDQNLVYGYTF. CDR3 bases: TGCAGCGTTGATCAAAACTTGGTCTATGGCTACACCTTC. The chain couples TRBV29-1 to TRBJ1-2; no firm D call. Trimming left V 3 bases short and J 4 bases short, with 12 bases between. Germline V CDR1 and CDR2: SQVTM, ANQGSEA. The CDR3 consists of 13 residues.

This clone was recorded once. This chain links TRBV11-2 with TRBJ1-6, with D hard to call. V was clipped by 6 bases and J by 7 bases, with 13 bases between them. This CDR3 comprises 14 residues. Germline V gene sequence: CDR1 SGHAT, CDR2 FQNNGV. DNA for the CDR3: TGTGCCAGCAGTTTAACCCCGAGGAATTCACCCCTCCACTTT. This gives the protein CASSLTPRNSPLHF.

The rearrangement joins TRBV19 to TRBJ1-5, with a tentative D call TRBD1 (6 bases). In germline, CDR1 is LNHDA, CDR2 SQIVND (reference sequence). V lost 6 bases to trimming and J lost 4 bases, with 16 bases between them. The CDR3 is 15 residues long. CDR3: CASRETNRVNQPQHF. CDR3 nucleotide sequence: TGTGCCAGTAGGGAAACTAACAGGGTAAATCAGCCCCAGCATTTT.

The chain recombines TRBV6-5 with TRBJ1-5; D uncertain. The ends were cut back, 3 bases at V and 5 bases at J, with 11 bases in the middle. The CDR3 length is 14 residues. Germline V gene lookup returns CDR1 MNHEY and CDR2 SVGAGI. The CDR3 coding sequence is TGTGCCAGCAGTTATGGGCTGGGTGATCAGCCCCAGCATTTT. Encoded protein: CASSYGLGDQPQHF.

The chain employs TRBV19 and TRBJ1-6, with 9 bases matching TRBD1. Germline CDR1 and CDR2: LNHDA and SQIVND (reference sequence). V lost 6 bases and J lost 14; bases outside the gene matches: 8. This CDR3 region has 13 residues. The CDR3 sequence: CASSRDRVGSLHF. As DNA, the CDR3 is TGTGCCAGTAGCCGGGACAGGGTTGGATCCCTCCACTTT.

The DNA of the CDR3 is TGTGCCAGCAGCCCCCGACTAGCGGGGTTGACAGATACGCAGTATTTT. This gives the protein CASSPRLAGLTDTQYF. The chain is built from TRBV4-2 and TRBJ2-3, with 11 bases aligning to TRBD2. V gave up 4 bases and J gave up 3 bases; unmatched junction bases: 6. CDR1 and CDR2 from the germline V gene are LGHNA and YNFKEQ. The CDR3 runs to 16 residues.

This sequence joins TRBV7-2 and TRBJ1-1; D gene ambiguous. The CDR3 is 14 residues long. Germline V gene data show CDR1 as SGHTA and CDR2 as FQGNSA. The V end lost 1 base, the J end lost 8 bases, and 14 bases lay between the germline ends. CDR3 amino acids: CASSLEWATIEAFF. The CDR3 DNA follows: TGTGCCAGCAGCTTAGAGTGGGCAACCATCGAAGCTTTCTTT. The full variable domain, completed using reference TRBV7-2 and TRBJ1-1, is GAGVSQSPSNKVTEKGKDVELRCDPISGHTALYWYRQSLGQGLEFLIYFQGNSAPDKSGLPSDRFSAERTGGSVSTLTIQRTQQEDSAVYLCASSLEWATIEAFFGQGTRLTVV.

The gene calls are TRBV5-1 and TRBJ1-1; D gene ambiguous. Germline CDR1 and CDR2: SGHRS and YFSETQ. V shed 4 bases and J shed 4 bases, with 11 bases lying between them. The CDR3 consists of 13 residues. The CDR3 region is CASSRLIGTEAFF. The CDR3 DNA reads TGCGCCAGCAGCAGACTTATAGGCACTGAAGCTTTCTTT.

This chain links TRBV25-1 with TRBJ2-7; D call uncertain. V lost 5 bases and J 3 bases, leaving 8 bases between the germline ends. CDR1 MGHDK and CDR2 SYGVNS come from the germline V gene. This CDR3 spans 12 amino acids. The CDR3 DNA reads TGTGCCAGCAGTCCACAGAACTACGAGCAGTACTTC. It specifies CASSPQNYEQYF.